A single sample gave rise to the 26 T cell receptor beta chains below, sequenced in a study of control samples from healthy donors and cancer patients. Sequencing was performed with immunoSEQ multiplex PCR; in TCRdb, only in-frame clones are kept and a portion is missing. The repertoire holds approximately 120,000 clones, roughly 90% seen once, with around 2% in the top ten. Sequencing was performed on blood. Receptor source: a man younger than 35 in good health.

V gene TRBV27 combines with J gene TRBJ1-2; TRBD1 is a possible D gene (5 bases). With 0 bases removed from V and 2 bases from J, the gap between germline ends came to 13 bases. The CDR3 has 16 amino acids. The germline CDR1 and CDR2 sequences are MNHEY and SMNVEV (reference sequence). The CDR3 protein is CASSLSGQLRNYGYTF. The CDR3 coding sequence is TGTGCCAGCAGTTTATCGGGGCAGCTTAGGAACTATGGCTACACCTTC.

Worth noting for this clone: Distinct nucleotide sequences in the sample also encode this CDR3. V is TRBV7-8 and J is TRBJ2-1; D call uncertain. The CDR3 is 14 residues long. Per germline, CDR1 SGHVS and CDR2 FQNEAQ. V was clipped by 1 base and J by 2 bases, with 6 bases between them. CDR3 sequence: CASSLEGTYNEQFF. The CDR3 DNA reads as TGTGCCAGCAGCTTAGAGGGAACCTACAATGAGCAGTTCTTC.

The CDR3 sequence: CASRPVSPNTGELFF. The CDR3 nucleotides are TGTGCCAGCAGACCGGTCTCCCCGAACACCGGGGAGCTGTTTTTT. The rearrangement links TRBV6-5 to TRBJ2-2; D gene uncertain. CDR1 is MNHEY, CDR2 SVGAGI, per germline. Deletions cut 6 bases from V and 0 bases from J, with 11 bases between. The CDR3 is 15 residues long.

The chain carries TRBV27 and TRBJ1-2; TRBD1 matches at 11 bases. J was trimmed by 5 bases and V by 5 bases; bases with no gene match: 13. Germline V lookup: CDR1 MNHEY, CDR2 SMNVEV (reference sequence). The CDR3 runs to 17 residues. As DNA, the CDR3 is TGTGCCAGCAGTGGGGGGACAGGGGGGACTAACTCATATGGCTACACCTTC. This sequence encodes CASSGGTGGTNSYGYTF.

The gene calls are TRBV28 and TRBJ1-1; 8 bases align to TRBD1. The CDR3 is 14 amino acids. Trimming at V came to 10 bases and at J to 2 bases, leaving 9 bases not matched to a gene. Germline V CDR1 and CDR2: MDHEN, SYDVKM. The CDR3 loop reads CATRTGQVNTEAFF. The CDR3 DNA is TGTGCCACCCGGACAGGGCAAGTAAACACTGAAGCTTTCTTT. Drawing the rest from reference TRBV28 and TRBJ1-1, the complete variable domain is DVKVTQSSRYLVKRTGEKVFLECVQDMDHENMFWYRQDPGLGLRLIYFSYDVKMKEKGDIPEGYSVSREKKERFSLILESASTNQTSMYLCATRTGQVNTEAFFGQGTRLTVV.

The chain uses TRBV5-1 and TRBJ1-2, with a possible D match to TRBD1 (5 bases). V was clipped by 2 bases and J by 0 bases, with 11 bases between them. Looked up from germline, CDR1 is SGHRS and CDR2 is YFSETQ. There are 15 residues in the CDR3. The CDR3: CASSLSGPSNYGYTF. In nucleotides, the CDR3 is TGCGCCAGCAGCTTATCAGGGCCCTCTAACTATGGCTACACCTTC. The full variable domain, rest sourced from reference TRBV5-1 and TRBJ1-2, is KAGVTQTPRYLIKTRGQQVTLSCSPISGHRSVSWYQQTPGQGLQFLFEYFSETQRNKGNFPGRFSGRQFSNSRSEMNVSTLELGDSALYLCASSLSGPSNYGYTFGSGTRLTVV.

The chain links TRBV30 to TRBJ2-1, with 7 bases identical to TRBD2. Trimming took 2 bases from V and 0 from J; bases not matched to a gene: 4. The CDR3 is 15 amino acids. CDR1 GTSNPN and CDR2 SVGIG come from the germline V gene (reference sequence). CDR3 residues: CAWSPGGSSYNEQFF. Written as DNA, the CDR3 is TGTGCCTGGAGTCCCGGGGGGAGCTCCTACAATGAGCAGTTCTTC.

This chain links TRBV21-1 with TRBJ2-7; whether TRBD2, the table's D call, matches the DNA was not checked. TRBV21-1 has pseudogene status. This CDR3 comprises 13 residues. Here the CDR3 reads CASSNPGLAEQYF. CDR3 DNA sequence: TGTGCCAGCAGCAACCCCGGACTAGCGGAGCAGTACTTC.

Of note for this clone: The junction differs from germline at one of its ends, possibly a read error. The chain combines TRBV29-1 with TRBJ1-1; D is unresolved. The germline V gene has CDR1 SQVTM and CDR2 ANQGSEA. The CDR3 has 9 amino acids. The CDR3: CSVDTLPSF. CDR3 DNA: TGCAGCGTTGATACCCTCCCCTCATTT.

The rearrangement links TRBV5-4 to TRBJ2-2; TRBD1 might be the D (5 bases). The CDR3 sequence is 14 residues long. Germline V gene lookup returns CDR1 SGHNT and CDR2 YYREEE (reference sequence). Trimming removed 4 bases from V and 8 bases from J, with 15 bases in between. The CDR3 is CASSPPSGSGELFF. CDR3 bases: TGTGCCAGCAGCCCGCCCTCAGGGTCGGGGGAGCTGTTTTTT.

This chain joins TRBV24-1 and TRBJ2-2; TRBD2 matches 11 bases. The CDR3 is 16 residues long. Germline V gene lookup returns CDR1 KGHDR and CDR2 SFDVKD. The J segment lost 5 bases and the V segment lost 3 bases, leaving 4 bases of the junction unmatched. The CDR3 coding sequence is TGTGCCACCAGTGATAGACTAGCGGGATTGACCGGGGAGCTGTTTTTT. It specifies CATSDRLAGLTGELFF.

The chain is built from TRBV19 and TRBJ2-1; D call uncertain. This CDR3 is built from 15 residues. Germline V lookup: CDR1 LNHDA, CDR2 SQIVND (reference sequence). V shed 3 bases and J shed 0 bases, with 9 bases lying between them. CDR3 residues: CASSMFSGSYNEQFF. The CDR3 nucleotides are TGTGCCAGTAGTATGTTTAGTGGCTCCTACAATGAGCAGTTCTTC.

The V and J genes are TRBV28 and TRBJ2-2, with D perhaps TRBD1 (6 bases). The germline CDR1 and CDR2 sequences are MDHEN and SYDVKM. Trimming left V 10 bases short and J 0 bases short, with 15 bases between. The CDR3 has 15 amino acids. CDR3: CATRPRGTNTGELFF. CDR3 bases: TGTGCCACTCGACCGAGGGGGACGAACACCGGGGAGCTGTTTTTT. The whole variable domain, filled in from reference TRBV28 and TRBJ2-2, reads DVKVTQSSRYLVKRTGEKVFLECVQDMDHENMFWYRQDPGLGLRLIYFSYDVKMKEKGDIPEGYSVSREKKERFSLILESASTNQTSMYLCATRPRGTNTGELFFGEGSRLTVL.

This chain connects TRBV19 to TRBJ1-4, with 9 positions matching TRBD1. CDR1 is LNHDA, CDR2 SQIVND, per germline (reference sequence). Germline trimming cut 4 bases from V and 7 bases from J; bases unmatched to any gene: 4. The CDR3 covers 14 residues. CDR3: CASSTTGGGEKLFF. The CDR3 DNA follows: TGTGCCAGTAGTACGACAGGGGGAGGTGAAAAACTGTTTTTT.

The chain links TRBV5-4 to TRBJ2-5; possibly TRBD2 for D (6 bases). The CDR3 contains 15 residues. V was clipped by 0 bases and J by 2 bases, with 11 bases between them. Germline CDR1 SGHNT, CDR2 YYREEE (reference sequence). The CDR3 DNA follows: TGTGCCAGCAGCTTGGATCCCGGGAGACAAGAGACCCAGTACTTC. It specifies CASSLDPGRQETQYF. Full variable domain (outside the CDR3, taken from reference TRBV5-4 and TRBJ2-5): ETGVTQSPTHLIKTRGQQVTLRCSSQSGHNTVSWYQQALGQGPQFIFQYYREEENGRGNFPPRFSGLQFPNYSSELNVNALELDDSALYLCASSLDPGRQETQYFGPGTRLLVL.

The chain is built from TRBV30 and TRBJ1-1; D is possibly TRBD1 (6 bases). Germline assignment: CDR1 GTSNPN and CDR2 SVGIG (reference sequence). This CDR3 has 16 amino acids. Trimming stripped 1 base from V and 1 base from J, with 16 bases between. The CDR3 is CAWSGIRDIKNTEAFF. CDR3 coding DNA: TGTGCCTGGAGTGGGATCCGGGACATAAAGAACACTGAAGCTTTCTTT.

This clone has more than one count but fewer than ten. V and J are TRBV7-8 and TRBJ2-2; tentatively, D is TRBD1 (5 bases). CDR1 and CDR2 (germline): SGHVS, FQNEAQ. The V end was cut by 2 bases, the J end by 5 bases, with 15 bases between. CDR3 length: 16 residues. The CDR3 region has the DNA TGTGCCAGCAGCTTAATTGTGGGCCCAGGGACCGGGGAGCTGTTTTTT. It translates to CASSLIVGPGTGELFF.

The chain has TRBV2 and TRBJ2-5, with a tentative D call TRBD1 (5 bases). Germline CDR1 reads SNHLY; CDR2 reads FYNNEI. The CDR3 has 15 residues. The V end was cut by 2 bases, the J end by 7 bases, with 17 bases between. The CDR3: CASSETWARQGTQYF. Written as DNA, the CDR3 is TGTGCCAGCAGTGAAACTTGGGCCCGCCAGGGGACCCAGTACTTC. The full variable domain, completed using reference TRBV2 and TRBJ2-5, is EPEVTQTPSHQVTQMGQEVILRCVPISNHLYFYWYRQILGQKVEFLVSFYNNEISEKSEIFDDQFSVERPDGSNFTLKIRSTKLEDSAMYFCASSETWARQGTQYFGPGTRLLVL.

This chain joins TRBV10-2 and TRBJ2-1; 9 bases align to TRBD2. Germline CDR1 WSHSY, CDR2 SAAADI. J lost 10 bases, V lost 9 bases, and 10 bases had no gene match. This CDR3 contains 13 residues. As DNA, the CDR3 is TGCGCCAGTCGAGTAGCGGGAGCTCAAGAGCAGTTCTTC. The encoded protein is CASRVAGAQEQFF.

This clone has a handful of counts. The chain joins TRBV5-4 to TRBJ1-2, with a possible D match to TRBD1 (6 bases). V lost 1 base to trimming and J lost 6 bases, with 13 bases between them. This CDR3 has 14 amino acids. Germline assignment: CDR1 SGHNT and CDR2 YYREEE (reference sequence). CDR3 region: CASSLLREGDGYTF. The CDR3 region has the DNA TGTGCCAGCAGCTTGCTCAGGGAGGGGGATGGCTACACCTTC.

The chain combines TRBV2 with TRBJ2-7, with TRBD1 identical over 7 bases. CDR3 size: 15 residues. Germline CDR1 reads SNHLY; CDR2 reads FYNNEI. J lost 4 bases, V lost 3 bases, and 9 bases had no gene match. The CDR3 protein is CASSENRGRAYEQYF. The CDR3 DNA is TGTGCCAGCAGTGAGAACAGGGGACGTGCATACGAGCAGTACTTC.

The J gene is TRBJ2-5, the V gene TRBV5-1, with D uncertain. Trimming removed 4 bases from V and 5 bases from J, with 9 bases in between. The CDR3 has 12 amino acids. Germline V CDR1 and CDR2: SGHRS, YFSETQ. The CDR3: CASSTPAETQYF. The CDR3 nucleotides are TGCGCCAGCAGCACCCCCGCGGAGACCCAGTACTTC.

The rearrangement links TRBV25-1 to TRBJ2-1, with 14 bases that match TRBD2. The CDR3 has 16 amino acids. Per the germline V gene, CDR1 is MGHDK and CDR2 is SYGVNS. After removal of 2 bases from V and 4 bases from J, the junction contained 1 base not matched to a gene. This CDR3 is CASSERLAGGYNEQFF. The CDR3 DNA is TGTGCCAGCAGTGAACGACTAGCGGGAGGGTACAATGAGCAGTTCTTC.

The chain carries TRBV10-2 and TRBJ2-7; D possibly corresponds to TRBD2 (6 bases). This CDR3 comprises 16 residues. Per germline, CDR1 WSHSY and CDR2 SAAADI. V was clipped by 3 bases and J by 0 bases, with 15 bases between them. The CDR3 protein is CASSDLRESPSYEQYF. CDR3 coding DNA: TGCGCCAGCAGTGATTTACGGGAGAGCCCCTCCTACGAGCAGTACTTC.

The V gene is TRBV19, the J gene TRBJ2-5; maybe TRBD1 (6 bases). Trimming shortened V by 3 bases and J by 4 bases, and 9 bases separated the two germline ends. Germline V gene sequence: CDR1 LNHDA, CDR2 SQIVND (reference sequence). The CDR3 covers 13 residues. The CDR3 DNA sequence: TGTGCCAGTAGTATTTTCAGGGGAGAGACCCAGTACTTC. This encodes CASSIFRGETQYF.

V usage is TRBV7-9 and J usage is TRBJ1-3; D is undetermined. The CDR3 is 13 residues long. V gave up 1 base and J gave up 3 bases, with 4 bases separating them. The germline CDR1 and CDR2 sequences are SEHNR and FQNEAQ (reference sequence). The CDR3 spells CASSLGYGNTIYF. Here the CDR3 DNA reads TGTGCCAGCAGCTTAGGGTATGGAAACACCATATATTTT.